Listed below are T cell receptor beta chains from one sample, sequenced in a study of T cell repertoires in cytomegalovirus infection. In TCRdb, the reads were re-called with MiXCR into one record per CDR3 protein. The sample records more than 150,000 distinct CDR3 sequences, about 15% being singletons. Sequenced sample: CD8+ T cells from PBMCs. These receptor sequences come from a human donor in good health (CMV status not recorded). Some clones in this sample may be carry-over from other donors' samples. Both conserved end residues are part of each CDR3. D genes are given only for firm matches. Clone sizes are given selectively: once, few, many, or a class where the clone is expanded.

>-|few|TRBV7-9|TRBJ1-1
CASSLVANTEAFF
TGTGCCAGCAGCTTAGTGGCTAACACTGAAGCTTTCTTT
>TRBD1|-|TRBV28|TRBJ1-2
CASSTWTGGEVVLGYTF
TGTGCCAGCAGTACCTGGACAGGGGGCGAGGTCGTTTTGGGCTACACCTTC
>TRBD2|few|TRBV7-9|TRBJ2-2
CASSSAPGLASGELFF
TGTGCCAGCAGTTCCGCTCCGGGACTAGCTTCCGGGGAGCTGTTTTTT
>TRBD2|few|TRBV6-2/TRBV6-3|TRBJ2-7
CASRRLAGEDEQYF
TGTGCCAGCAGGAGACTAGCGGGAGAGGACGAGCAGTACTTC
>-|few|TRBV7-9|TRBJ1-1
CASSLAWGNTEAFF
TGTGCCAGCAGCTTAGCATGGGGGAACACTGAAGCTTTCTTT
>-|once|TRBV6-2/TRBV6-3|TRBJ2-7
CASRRRGRYYEQYF
TGTGCCAGCCGTAGGCGGGGGCGTTACTACGAGCAGTACTTC
>-|-|TRBV11-3|TRBJ2-5
CASSPVGAEETQYF
TGTGCCAGCAGCCCCGTCGGGGCGGAAGAGACCCAGTACTTC
>TRBD2|-|TRBV6-2/TRBV6-3|TRBJ2-1
CASSNWDYLNEQFF
TGTGCCAGCAGCAACTGGGACTACCTCAATGAGCAGTTCTTC
>-|few|TRBV7-9|TRBJ2-7
CASSLDRAPYEQYF
TGTGCCAGCAGCTTAGACAGGGCTCCCTACGAGCAGTACTTC
>-|-|TRBV7-2|TRBJ2-3
CVSSLDPLLDTQYF
TGTGTCAGCAGCTTAGACCCATTGCTGGATACGCAGTATTTT
>TRBD2|-|TRBV28|TRBJ2-7
CASSDPYGGAEQYF
TGTGCCAGCAGTGACCCGTACGGGGGGGCCGAGCAGTACTTC
>-|few|TRBV6-2/TRBV6-3|TRBJ2-1
CASSPRQYNEQFF
TGTGCCAGCAGTCCCCGACAGTACAATGAGCAGTTCTTC
>-|few|TRBV2|TRBJ2-1
CASTDGLEDEQFF
TGTGCCAGCACCGACGGGTTAGAGGATGAGCAGTTCTTC
>-|-|TRBV6-2/TRBV6-3|TRBJ2-1
CASSYSIQLGLNNEQFF
TGTGCCAGCAGTTACTCGATTCAGTTGGGACTTAACAATGAGCAGTTCTTC
>TRBD1|-|TRBV7-7|TRBJ2-1
CASSSGNRGYNEQFF
TGTGCCAGCAGCTCCGGGAACAGGGGCTACAATGAGCAGTTCTTC
>TRBD1|few|TRBV7-9|TRBJ2-7
CASSWDRELYEQYF
TGTGCCAGCAGCTGGGACAGGGAACTCTACGAGCAGTACTTC
>-|few|TRBV28|TRBJ2-2
CASSLPPYGELFF
TGTGCCAGCAGTTTACCCCCCTACGGGGAGCTGTTTTTT
>-|few|TRBV20-1|TRBJ1-6
CSARGPRDNSPLHF
TGCAGTGCTAGAGGCCCCAGGGATAATTCACCCCTCCACTTT
>-|few|TRBV28|TRBJ2-5
CASSLTRGETQYF
TGTGCCAGCAGTTTAACCAGAGGAGAGACCCAGTACTTC
>-|-|TRBV7-8|TRBJ2-3
CASSLRTGASTDTQYF
TGTGCCAGCAGCTTAAGAACGGGGGCTAGCACAGATACGCAGTATTTT
>-|-|TRBV5-6|TRBJ2-1
CASSANDEQFF
TGTGCCAGCAGCGCAAACGATGAGCAGTTCTTC
>-|once|TRBV4-2|TRBJ2-2
CASSQRTGELFF
TGTGCCAGCAGCCAAAGAACCGGGGAGCTGTTTTTT
>-|many|TRBV7-2|TRBJ2-7
CASSPWPAYEQYF
TGTGCCAGCAGCCCCTGGCCCGCCTACGAGCAGTACTTC
>-|-|TRBV6-2/TRBV6-3|TRBJ1-1
CASSLWTRDTEAFF
TGTGCCAGCAGCCTTTGGACTAGGGACACTGAAGCTTTCTTT
>-|-|TRBV7-6|TRBJ1-5
CASSSQNQPQHF
TGTGCCAGCAGCTCGCAGAATCAGCCCCAGCATTTT
>-|-|TRBV7-3|TRBJ1-2
CASSLTGANGYTF
TGTGCCAGCAGCTTAACAGGTGCGAATGGCTACACCTTC
>-|few|TRBV7-2|TRBJ2-5
CASSLVPGETQYF
TGTGCCAGCAGCTTAGTCCCCGGAGAGACCCAGTACTTC
>TRBD2|-|TRBV12-3/TRBV12-4|TRBJ2-1
CATMTSGGDEQFF
TGTGCCACTATGACTAGCGGGGGAGATGAGCAGTTCTTC
>-|few|TRBV7-2|TRBJ1-1
CASSLALGSLDTEAFF
TGTGCCAGCAGCTTAGCGCTGGGGAGCCTAGACACTGAAGCTTTCTTT
>-|-|TRBV6-4|TRBJ2-2
CASSGGDTGELFF
TGTGCCAGCAGTGGTGGGGACACCGGGGAGCTGTTTTTT
>-|few|TRBV7-9|TRBJ2-1
CASSSPTEDEQFF
TGTGCCAGCAGCTCCCCCACCGAGGATGAGCAGTTCTTC
>-|many|TRBV6-1|TRBJ1-2
CASSQEVTGYYGYTF
TGTGCCAGCAGTCAGGAAGTTACGGGCTACTATGGCTACACCTTC
>-|few|TRBV7-2|TRBJ2-7
CASSLVWNSYEQYF
TGTGCCAGCAGCTTAGTTTGGAACTCCTACGAGCAGTACTTC
>-|few|TRBV6-2/TRBV6-3|TRBJ2-1
CASSPADHEQFF
TGTGCCAGCAGTCCCGCCGACCATGAGCAGTTCTTC
>-|few|TRBV3-1|TRBJ1-2
CASSLPGTNGYTF
TGTGCCAGCAGCCTTCCCGGGACAAATGGCTACACCTTC
>-|-|TRBV14|TRBJ1-3
CASSPGASGNTIYF
TGTGCCAGCAGCCCCGGGGCAAGTGGAAACACCATATATTTT
>-|few|TRBV6-2/TRBV6-3|TRBJ1-6
CASSYDGSWSPLHF
TGTGCCAGCAGTTATGACGGCAGTTGGTCACCCCTCCACTTT
>-|few|TRBV28|TRBJ1-3
CASSPGLSGNTIYF
TGTGCCAGCAGCCCGGGACTCTCTGGAAACACCATATATTTT
>-|many|TRBV7-2|TRBJ2-5
CASSLHLAGKETQYF
TGTGCCAGCAGCTTACATCTAGCAGGGAAAGAGACCCAGTACTTC
>TRBD1|-|TRBV7-9|TRBJ2-2
CASSPGQLNTGELFF
TGTGCCAGCAGCCCGGGACAGCTGAACACCGGGGAGCTGTTTTTT
>TRBD1|many|TRBV20-1|TRBJ1-3
CSASPTGSGNTIYF
TGCAGTGCTAGTCCGACAGGGTCTGGAAACACCATATATTTT
>-|few|TRBV28|TRBJ2-7
CASSLPLQDEQYF
TGTGCCAGCAGTTTACCACTACAGGACGAGCAGTACTTC
>-|many|TRBV7-6|TRBJ2-1
CASSSAPGPNNEQFF
TGTGCCAGCAGCTCGGCCCCGGGCCCTAACAATGAGCAGTTCTTC
>-|-|TRBV6-6|TRBJ2-3
CASTNRGSSTDTQYF
TGTGCCAGCACCAATAGGGGGTCTAGCACAGATACGCAGTATTTT
>-|few|TRBV7-6|TRBJ2-7
CASSLGQTRSYEQYF
TGTGCCAGCAGCTTAGGACAAACCCGTTCCTACGAGCAGTACTTC
>-|few|TRBV27|TRBJ2-2
CASSFEGPYPTGELFF
TGTGCCAGCAGTTTTGAGGGGCCCTACCCCACCGGGGAGCTGTTTTTT
>TRBD1|-|TRBV7-9|TRBJ2-2
CASSPSPGTGTNTGELFF
TGTGCCAGCAGCCCCAGTCCCGGGACAGGGACGAACACCGGGGAGCTGTTTTTT
>TRBD1|-|TRBV6-5|TRBJ2-5
CASSYAGGETQYF
TGTGCCAGCAGTTATGCAGGGGGAGAGACCCAGTACTTC
>-|many|TRBV27|TRBJ1-1
CASTDTNTEAFF
TGTGCCAGCACCGACACGAACACTGAAGCTTTCTTT
>-|many|TRBV20-1|TRBJ2-2
CSASGTNTGELFF
TGCAGTGCTAGCGGAACCAACACCGGGGAGCTGTTTTTT
>-|-|TRBV9|TRBJ2-1
CASSVSRDSYNEQFF
TGTGCCAGCAGCGTATCAAGAGACTCCTACAATGAGCAGTTCTTC
>TRBD1|few|TRBV4-2|TRBJ1-1
CASSQGGQKEAFF
TGTGCCAGCAGCCAAGGGGGACAGAAGGAAGCTTTCTTT
>-|few|TRBV7-9|TRBJ2-4
CASSADMLLAKNIQYF
TGTGCCAGCAGCGCCGACATGCTCCTAGCCAAAAACATTCAGTACTTC